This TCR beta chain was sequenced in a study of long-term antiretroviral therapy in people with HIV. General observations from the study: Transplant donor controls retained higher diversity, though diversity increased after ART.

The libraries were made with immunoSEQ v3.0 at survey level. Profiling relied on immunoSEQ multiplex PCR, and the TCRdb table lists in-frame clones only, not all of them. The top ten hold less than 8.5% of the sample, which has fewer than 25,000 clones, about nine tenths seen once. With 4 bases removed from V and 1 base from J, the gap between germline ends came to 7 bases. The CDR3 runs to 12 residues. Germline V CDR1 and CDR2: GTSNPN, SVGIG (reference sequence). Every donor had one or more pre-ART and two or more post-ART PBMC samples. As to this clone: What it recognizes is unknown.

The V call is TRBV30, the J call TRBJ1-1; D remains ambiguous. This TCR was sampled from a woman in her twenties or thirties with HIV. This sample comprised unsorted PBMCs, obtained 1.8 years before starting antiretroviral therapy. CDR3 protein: CAWTYGNTEAFF. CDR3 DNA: TGTGCCTGGACGTACGGGAACACTGAAGCTTTCTTT.